Listed below are T cell receptor beta chains from one sample, sequenced in a study of cytomegalovirus exposure and HLA in healthy donors. TCRdb keeps only in-frame clones here, not all; method: immunoSEQ multiplex PCR. The data show around 160,000 clones, roughly 75% seen once. The sample comprised PBMCs. These receptors came from a woman aged 40 to 50 in good health and CMV-seropositive. The CDR3 runs from the conserved cysteine through the conserved F or W. The D gene is left open where the match is weak. Only part of the rows carry a size: once, few, many, or a class if the clone is expanded.

V	D	J	size	DNA	CDR3
TRBV18	TRBD2	TRBJ2-2	-	TGTGCCAGCTCACCTAGGACTAGCGGGAACACCGGGGAGCTGTTTTTT	CASSPRTSGNTGELFF
TRBV18	-	TRBJ2-2	-	TGTGCCAGCTCACCAGCGGTGAACACCGGGGAGCTGTTTTTT	CASSPAVNTGELFF
TRBV11-2	-	TRBJ2-2	-	TGTGCCAGCAGCATAGGAAGGGGGGGACGGACCGGGGAGCTGTTTTTT	CASSIGRGGRTGELFF
TRBV9	-	TRBJ2-7	-	TGTGCCAGCAGCGTTGGGACCGCGGGGAGCTACGAGCAGTACTTC	CASSVGTAGSYEQYF
TRBV2	-	TRBJ1-5	-	TGTGCCAGCAAAGGGGCAGGGCCCCAGCATTTT	CASKGAGPQHF
TRBV7-3	-	TRBJ2-3	-	TGTGCCAGCAGCTTAAACCCGAGAGGGACAGATACGCAGTATTTT	CASSLNPRGTDTQYF
TRBV2	TRBD1	TRBJ1-6	-	TGTGCCAGCAGGCTGGGACAGGGAGGTTCACCCCTCCACTTT	CASRLGQGGSPLHF
TRBV7-3	-	TRBJ2-2	-	TGTGCCAGCAGCCTAATCGTCTTCGGGGAGCTGTTTTTT	CASSLIVFGELFF
TRBV28	TRBD2	TRBJ2-7	few	TGTGCCAGCACCGAAGTCCGGGGGGTTCGCTACGAGCAGTACTTC	CASTEVRGVRYEQYF
TRBV19	-	TRBJ1-2	-	TGTGCCAGTAGTATGCTGAGAAGTGGCTACACCTTC	CASSMLRSGYTF
TRBV7-2	-	TRBJ2-3	-	TGTGCCAGCAGCGCCGGGGAATTACGCACAGATACGCAGTATTTT	CASSAGELRTDTQYF
TRBV7-2	-	TRBJ1-2	few	TGTGCCAGCAGCTTTTCACCGACAGCCTATGGCTACACCTTC	CASSFSPTAYGYTF
TRBV7-2	TRBD1	TRBJ1-5	-	TGTGCCAGCAGCCCCTTTGATTCGGGACAGGGGAATCAGCCCCAGCATTTT	CASSPFDSGQGNQPQHF
TRBV18	TRBD1	TRBJ2-4	-	TGTGCCAGCTCACCAGGGACAGGGGGCGAGAAAAACATTCAGTACTTC	CASSPGTGGEKNIQYF
TRBV11-2	TRBD1	TRBJ1-2	many	TGTGCCAGCAGCTTAGGGACAGGGGGCTATGGCTACACCTTC	CASSLGTGGYGYTF
TRBV5-1	TRBD1	TRBJ2-2	-	TGCGCCAGCAGCTTTAGACAGGGGGCAGGCGGGGAGCTGTTTTTT	CASSFRQGAGGELFF
TRBV5-1	TRBD2	TRBJ2-3	-	TGCGCCAGCAGCTCGGGAGGAGAGTCCACAGATACGCAGTATTTT	CASSSGGESTDTQYF
TRBV5-8	-	TRBJ1-6	-	TGTGCCAGCAGCTATGGGGCTGCTAATTCACCCCTCCACTTT	CASSYGAANSPLHF
TRBV7-8	-	TRBJ1-2	-	TGTGCCAGCAGCCAATCGCCGGGGGGCAACTATGGCTACACCTTC	CASSQSPGGNYGYTF
TRBV30	TRBD2	TRBJ2-1	-	TGTGCCTGGAGTGTGGAACTAGCGAACTCCTACAATGAGCAGTTCTTC	CAWSVELANSYNEQFF
TRBV5-1	-	TRBJ2-7	-	TGCGCCAGCAGCTTGGCCCCGCAGCGCCTTTACGCGCAGTACTTC	CASSLAPQRLYAQYF
TRBV4-2	TRBD2	TRBJ2-1	-	TGTGCCAGCAGCCAAGGGGAACTAGCGGAGCAGTTCTTC	CASSQGELAEQFF
TRBV5-4	TRBD1	TRBJ1-3	few	TGTGCCAGCAGCCAGGGGGCCGGTGGAAACACCATATATTTT	CASSQGAGGNTIYF
TRBV4-1	TRBD1	TRBJ1-2	-	TGCGCCAGCAGCCAAGGGGCGACAGGGGGAGGCTATGGCTACACCTTC	CASSQGATGGGYGYTF
TRBV15	-	TRBJ1-5	-	TGTGCCACCAGCGCCCAAGGAGATCAGCCCCAGCATTTT	CATSAQGDQPQHF
TRBV10-3	-	TRBJ1-1	-	TGTGCCATCAGTGACTTAGGAACAGGAGGGAGTGAAGCTTTCTTT	CAISDLGTGGSEAFF
TRBV6-1	TRBD2	TRBJ2-7	-	TGTGCCAGCAGTGAGGGAGGGACTCTCTACGAGCAGTACTTC	CASSEGGTLYEQYF
TRBV7-9	TRBD2	TRBJ2-7	once	TGTGCCAGCAGACGACAGGGACTAGCGGGAGGGCCCTACGAGCAGTACTTC	CASRRQGLAGGPYEQYF
TRBV6-1	TRBD2	TRBJ2-1	-	TGTGCCAGCGCACTGAGGACTAGCGGCTACAATGAGCAGTTCTTC	CASALRTSGYNEQFF
TRBV29-1	TRBD2	TRBJ2-3	-	TGCAGCGTTGGGGCGGGAGGGCCTGTGAGCACAGATACGCAGTATTTT	CSVGAGGPVSTDTQYF
TRBV29-1	TRBD2	TRBJ2-1	-	TGCAGCGTTGCACTAGCGGGATACAATGAGCAGTTCTTC	CSVALAGYNEQFF
TRBV5-4	TRBD2	TRBJ2-3	-	TGTGCCAGCAGCTGGACTAGCGGGAATGCAGATACGCAGTATTTT	CASSWTSGNADTQYF
TRBV5-1	TRBD1	TRBJ2-7	-	TGCGCCAGCAGCTTGGAGGGTGGGCAGGGGGTCGACGAGCAGTACTTC	CASSLEGGQGVDEQYF
TRBV7-9	-	TRBJ2-1	once	TGTGCCAGCAGCTTTGGCAGGAACTCCTACAATGAGCAGTTCTTC	CASSFGRNSYNEQFF
TRBV2	-	TRBJ1-5	-	TGTGCCAGCAGTGCCGGGTGGAGAAGTCAGCCCCAGCATTTT	CASSAGWRSQPQHF
TRBV7-6	-	TRBJ2-5	-	TGTGCCAGCAGCCCCTTCCAAGAGACCCAGTACTTC	CASSPFQETQYF
TRBV19	TRBD2	TRBJ2-3	-	TGTGCCAGTAGTATAGGGGGAGGGGATACGCAGTATTTT	CASSIGGGDTQYF
TRBV5-1	TRBD2	TRBJ2-5	-	TGCGCCAGCAGCTCCGGACTAGCGACTTACCAAGAGACCCAGTACTTC	CASSSGLATYQETQYF
TRBV6-1	-	TRBJ2-1	-	TGTGCCAGCAGTGAAATGGCCACAGCTTACAATGAGCAGTTCTTC	CASSEMATAYNEQFF
TRBV18	TRBD1	TRBJ1-1	-	TGTGCCAGCTCACCGGGACAGGGGCACACTGAAGCTTTCTTT	CASSPGQGHTEAFF
TRBV29-1	-	TRBJ2-7	-	TGCAGTGGGGGGGACAACTCCTACGAGCAGTACTTC	CSGGDNSYEQYF
TRBV9	TRBD1	TRBJ2-2	-	TGTGCCAGCAGCGTTGTCAGGGGGCTTGCCGGGGAGCTGTTTTTT	CASSVVRGLAGELFF
TRBV4-2	-	TRBJ2-4	once	TGTGCCAGCAGCCAAGATGGGAGCAGCATAGCCAAAAACATTCAGTACTTC	CASSQDGSSIAKNIQYF
TRBV5-4	-	TRBJ2-2	few	TGTGCCAGTTCTGGGGCAGAGCCGAACACCGGGGAGCTGTTTTTT	CASSGAEPNTGELFF
TRBV10-2	-	TRBJ1-1	-	TGCGCCAGCACTCCCGCAGCAGACTACACTGAAGCTTTCTTT	CASTPAADYTEAFF
TRBV29-1	TRBD2	TRBJ2-3	-	TGCAGCGTTGAACGGGGGGATGATACGCAGTATTTT	CSVERGDDTQYF
TRBV27	TRBD1	TRBJ1-2	once	TGTGCCAGCAGTCGTCCGGGACAGGGGTTCTATGGCTACACCTTC	CASSRPGQGFYGYTF
TRBV28	-	TRBJ2-7	once	TGTGCCAGCAAACCCGGGGAACAAACCGTACGCGAGCAGTACTTC	CASKPGEQTVREQYF
TRBV11-2	TRBD1	TRBJ2-7	-	TGTGCCAGCACCCGGGCCGGGACAGGGGCTACCTACGAGCAGTACTTC	CASTRAGTGATYEQYF
TRBV15	-	TRBJ2-3	-	TGTGCCACCAGCCCCCAAGCAAGCACAGATACGCAGTATTTT	CATSPQASTDTQYF